The 12 T cell receptor beta chains listed next were all sequenced from one sample in a study of blood T cell repertoires in COVID-19. Here immunoSEQ multiplex PCR was the method, and the copy in TCRdb shows in-frame clones only, minus some. The sample has tens of thousands of clones; 90% are singletons. Sequences were obtained from peripheral blood. These TCRs come from a human donor in a cohort sampled during active COVID-19.

V gene TRBV3-1 (or the pseudogene TRBV3-2) combines with J gene TRBJ2-7; TRBD1 agrees at 7 bases. The germline V gene encodes CDR1 LGHDT and CDR2 YNNKEL (reference sequence). The CDR3 covers 14 residues. With V trimmed by 2 bases and J by 2 bases, 3 bases remained unmatched. The CDR3: CASSQLTGAYEQYF. The CDR3 DNA reads TGTGCCAGCAGCCAATTAACAGGGGCCTACGAGCAGTACTTC.

The rearrangement uses TRBV12-3 or TRBV12-4 and TRBJ1-1; D remains unclear. The CDR3 runs to 12 residues. V was cut by 4 bases and J by 1 base, with 4 bases left in between. DNA for the CDR3: TGTGCCAGCAGTTCTAGGAACACTGAAGCTTTCTTT. It translates to CASSSRNTEAFF.

The CDR3 reads CASRPHPGLPASFSGRAVDTQYF. The CDR3 DNA follows: TGCGCCAGCAGGCCTCATCCGGGACTCCCGGCGTCCTTTAGCGGGAGGGCGGTAGATACGCAGTATTTT. The J gene is TRBJ2-3, the V gene TRBV10-1, with TRBD2 identical over 11 bases. The CDR3 is 23 residues long. Germline lookup yields CDR1 WNHNN and CDR2 SYGVQD (reference sequence). V lost 6 bases to trimming and J lost 5 bases; unmatched junction nucleotides: 31.

This sequence joins TRBV18 and TRBJ1-3; no clear D gene. This CDR3 contains 16 residues. Germline V gene data show CDR1 as KGHSH and CDR2 as LQKENI. Trimming took off 3 bases at V and 0 bases at J, with 12 bases between the two ends. CDR3 sequence: CASSPMTRSSGNTIYF. The CDR3 nucleotides read TGTGCCAGCTCACCGATGACAAGAAGCTCTGGAAACACCATATATTTT.

V usage is TRBV3-1 (or the pseudogene TRBV3-2) and J usage is TRBJ2-5, with TRBD2 identical over 9 bases. Unmatched junction bases numbered 11, after V lost 4 bases and J lost 5 bases. The CDR3 has 16 amino acids. Germline loops: CDR1 LGHDT, CDR2 YNNKEL (reference sequence). In DNA form, the CDR3 reads TGTGCCAGCAGCCCCCGCCCACTAGCGGGTGGGGAGACCCAGTACTTC. The encoded protein is CASSPRPLAGGETQYF.

This clone was seen just once. This rearrangement joins TRBV9 to TRBJ2-3; 11 bases are a match to TRBD2. CDR3 length: 17 amino acids. The ends lost 3 bases at V and 5 bases at J; junction bases unmatched: 11. From germline, CDR1 is SGDLS and CDR2 YYNGEE. The CDR3 spells CASSALAGVKIRDTQYF. Written as DNA, the CDR3 is TGTGCCAGCAGCGCACTAGCGGGAGTAAAAATTCGAGATACGCAGTATTTT.

This sequence joins TRBV7-2 and TRBJ1-3; D call uncertain. Germline loops: CDR1 SGHTA, CDR2 FQGNSA. The CDR3 has 17 amino acids. The V end was cut by 2 bases, the J end by 3 bases, with 17 bases between. CDR3 sequence (DNA): TGTGCCAGCAGCTTAAAGCCCAACTCGGGAGGTGGAAACACCATATATTTT. It encodes CASSLKPNSGGGNTIYF. The whole variable domain, filled in from reference TRBV7-2 and TRBJ1-3, reads GAGVSQSPSNKVTEKGKDVELRCDPISGHTALYWYRQSLGQGLEFLIYFQGNSAPDKSGLPSDRFSAERTGGSVSTLTIQRTQQEDSAVYLCASSLKPNSGGGNTIYFGEGSWLTVV.

The genes are TRBV12-3 or TRBV12-4 and TRBJ1-1, with 7 bases aligning to TRBD1. V was clipped by 7 bases and J by 11 bases; unmatched bases: 10. CDR3 length: 12 amino acids. For the CDR3, the DNA is TGTGCCAGCACTAGGACAGGATTGGGGGCTTTCTTT. Amino acid sequence: CASTRTGLGAFF.

In nucleotides, the CDR3 is TGCGCCAGCAGGACACCCGGGACAGGGGGTAACACCATATATTTT. Residues: CASRTPGTGGNTIYF. The J gene is TRBJ1-3, the V gene TRBV10-2; 11 nucleotides align to TRBD1. V dropped 6 bases and J dropped 7; count of bases not matched to a gene: 8. Per germline, CDR1 WSHSY and CDR2 SAAADI. This CDR3 contains 15 residues.

The CDR3 DNA follows: TGTGCCAGCAGTTCTCCCGAGGGACAGGGGGCTTTGGAGACCCAGTACTTC. The encoded protein is CASSSPEGQGALETQYF. The chain is built from TRBV28 and TRBJ2-5; the match to TRBD1 covers 12 bases. Germline values: CDR1 MDHEN, CDR2 SYDVKM. The CDR3 is made up of 17 amino acids. Losses at the gene ends were 4 bases for V and 5 bases for J; bases not matched to a gene: 11.

The chain joins TRBV7-6 to TRBJ2-3; TRBD2 matches at 10 bases. The germline gives CDR1 SGHVS, CDR2 FNYEAQ. J was trimmed by 4 bases and V by 2 bases; bases with no gene match: 0. CDR3 length: 14 amino acids. The CDR3 protein is CASSLLAGADTQYF. The CDR3 DNA reads TGTGCCAGCAGCTTACTAGCGGGAGCAGATACGCAGTATTTT.

This clone was counted only a few times. The genes are TRBV27 and TRBJ1-5; D not resolved. The CDR3 contains 21 residues. Germline loops: CDR1 MNHEY, CDR2 SMNVEV (reference sequence). Trimming cost V 0 bases and J 0 bases, with 24 bases left between them. This CDR3 reads CASSLSHPGWSADYSNQPQHF. CDR3 nucleotide sequence: TGTGCCAGCAGTTTATCGCACCCCGGGTGGTCAGCCGATTATAGCAATCAGCCCCAGCATTTT.